These 26 T cell receptor beta chains were sequenced from one sample in a study of shared clonotypes between healthy human individuals. Measured with immunoSEQ multiplex PCR; TCRdb has only the in-frame clones, and not every one. Of 2 million to 2.5 million clones detected, 85% to 95% appear once; the ten largest clones hold approximately 0.39%. The sample consisted of naive CD4+ T cells from PBMCs. Indicated subset: CD45RA+ positively selected. These receptors all come from a man younger than 35 in good health. Some clones in this sample may be carry-over from other donors' samples.

The sample holds a few counts of this clone. The V and J genes are TRBV5-1 and TRBJ1-1; D may be TRBD1 (5 bases). V was cut by 4 bases and J by 0 bases, with 16 bases left in between. This CDR3 contains 16 residues. Germline CDR1 reads SGHRS; CDR2 reads YFSETQ. Written as DNA, the CDR3 is TGCGCCAGCAGCCCTGGGACGCAGGGAGTGAACACTGAAGCTTTCTTT. Translating gives CASSPGTQGVNTEAFF.

V is TRBV5-4 and J is TRBJ2-4, with 8 nucleotides matching TRBD1. Germline V CDR1 and CDR2: SGHNT, YYREEE (reference sequence). The CDR3 spans 15 residues. Trimming cost V 5 bases and J 8 bases; bases outside gene matches: 12. This chain's CDR3 is CASSSGTGSRDIQYF. The CDR3, as DNA: TGTGCCAGCAGTTCCGGGACAGGCTCTCGGGACATTCAGTACTTC.

The rearrangement links TRBV19 to TRBJ2-1, with D possibly being TRBD2 (6 bases). Looked up from germline, CDR1 is LNHDA and CDR2 is SQIVND (reference sequence). CDR3 size: 15 residues. V gave up 4 bases and J gave up 3 bases, with 13 bases separating them. The CDR3 loop is CASSKGGLYYNEQFF. As DNA, the CDR3 is TGTGCCAGTAGTAAAGGTGGACTATACTACAATGAGCAGTTCTTC. Full variable domain (missing parts from reference TRBV19 and TRBJ2-1): DGGITQSPKYLFRKEGQNVTLSCEQNLNHDAMYWYRQDPGQGLRLIYYSQIVNDFQKGDIAEGYSVSREKKESFPLTVTSAQKNPTAFYLCASSKGGLYYNEQFFGPGTRLTVL.

The CDR3 DNA follows: TGCGCCAGCAGGCAGGGGAGCAGCACAGATACGCAGTATTTT. Protein: CASRQGSSTDTQYF. This rearrangement joins TRBV5-1 to TRBJ2-3; TRBD1 might be the D (6 bases). Trimming removed 5 bases from V and 0 bases from J, with 10 bases in between. From germline, CDR1 is SGHRS and CDR2 YFSETQ. CDR3 length: 14 residues.

This chain uses TRBV19 with TRBJ1-5; D is unresolved. V dropped 1 base and J dropped 9 bases, with 10 bases sitting between them. The CDR3 is 13 amino acids. Per germline, CDR1 LNHDA and CDR2 SQIVND (reference sequence). The CDR3 protein is CASSIVSSGPQHF. DNA of the CDR3: TGTGCCAGTAGTATAGTGTCTAGCGGGCCCCAGCATTTT.

The rearrangement joins TRBV6-1 to TRBJ2-2; D possibly corresponds to TRBD1 (6 bases). Germline lookup yields CDR1 MNHNS and CDR2 SASEGT. CDR3 length: 14 residues. V was pared by 4 bases and J by 3 bases, with 9 bases between. The CDR3 sequence: CASSGQAYTGELFF. The CDR3 nucleotides read TGTGCCAGCAGTGGACAGGCGTACACCGGGGAGCTGTTTTTT.

The genes are TRBV2 and TRBJ2-5; TRBD2 matches 9 bases. The CDR3 totals 16 residues. After removal of 3 bases from V and 1 base from J, the junction contained 6 bases not matched to a gene. Germline V CDR1 and CDR2: SNHLY, FYNNEI. The DNA of the CDR3 is TGTGCCAGCAGTGAGGAGCTAGCGGGACTCCAAGAGACCCAGTACTTC. Protein sequence: CASSEELAGLQETQYF.

This sequence joins TRBV6-1 and TRBJ1-3; D gene ambiguous. CDR3 length equals 15 residues. The germline V gene has CDR1 MNHNS and CDR2 SASEGT. V lost 4 bases and J lost 0, with 10 bases in between. CDR3 in DNA: TGTGCCAGCAGTGTTCAGAAAAACTCTGGAAACACCATATATTTT. Translation: CASSVQKNSGNTIYF.

This chain joins TRBV6-6 and TRBJ2-7, with 10 nucleotides matching TRBD1. CDR3 length equals 15 residues. After removal of 6 bases from V and 6 bases from J, the junction contained 11 bases not matched to a gene. Germline V gene sequence: CDR1 MNHNY, CDR2 SVGAGI (reference sequence). The CDR3, as DNA: TGTGCCAGCAGACTTGAACGGGACAGGGGCACCGAGCAGTACTTC. Protein product: CASRLERDRGTEQYF.

This chain joins TRBV5-1 and TRBJ2-1; possibly TRBD1 or TRBD2 for D (6 bases each). This CDR3 region has 15 residues. V lost 8 bases and J lost 6, with 21 bases in between. The germline gives CDR1 SGHRS, CDR2 YFSETQ. The CDR3 DNA reads TGCGCCAGTACCTCAAGGGGGGCAGGGATCAATGAGCAGTTCTTC. Translated: CASTSRGAGINEQFF.

The chain carries TRBV25-1 and TRBJ2-7; 8 nucleotides align to TRBD2. Germline V lookup: CDR1 MGHDK, CDR2 SYGVNS. V gave up 4 bases and J gave up 7 bases; unmatched junction bases: 12. The CDR3 is made up of 15 amino acids. CDR3 sequence (DNA): TGTGCCAGCAGTGTCCCGGGACTAGGGGCTACGGAGCAGTACTTC. Translated: CASSVPGLGATEQYF.

The chain links TRBV5-1 to TRBJ1-2; D uncertain. Germline V CDR1 and CDR2: SGHRS, YFSETQ. This CDR3 has 15 amino acids. Trimming removed 4 bases from V and 4 bases from J, with 17 bases in between. The CDR3, as DNA: TGCGCCAGCAGCATAAGTCTCTTGGGGATCTATGGCTACACCTTC. As protein: CASSISLLGIYGYTF.

CDR3 in amino acids: CASSFRGTGKYNEQFF. Written as DNA, the CDR3 is TGTGCCAGCAGCTTTAGAGGGACTGGGAAATACAATGAGCAGTTCTTC. This rearrangement joins TRBV11-2 to TRBJ2-1; a weak D match, TRBD2 (6 bases). CDR1 is SGHAT, CDR2 FQNNGV, per germline. Trimming removed 3 bases from V and 4 bases from J, with 16 bases in between. This CDR3 is built from 16 residues.

This clone was seen a single time. This chain joins TRBV7-9 and TRBJ1-1; 10 bases are a match to TRBD1. The CDR3 is 14 residues long. V lost 5 bases, J lost 5 bases, and 5 bases stayed unmatched. Germline V gene sequence: CDR1 SEHNR, CDR2 FQNEAQ (reference sequence). The CDR3 region has the DNA TGTGCCAGCAGCAGCCGACAGGGGGCAACTGAAGCTTTCTTT. Translation: CASSSRQGATEAFF.

The J gene is TRBJ2-1, the V gene TRBV7-9, with D tentatively TRBD1 (5 bases). V dropped 5 bases and J dropped 1 base, with 21 bases sitting between them. Germline-derived CDR1 and CDR2 are SEHNR and FQNEAQ (reference sequence). This CDR3 contains 18 residues. DNA of the CDR3: TGTGCCAGCAGCACCAGACAGCCGAATATCCTTTCCTACAATGAGCAGTTCTTC. Its protein product is CASSTRQPNILSYNEQFF.

This chain uses TRBV13 with TRBJ1-1; D is ambiguous. Germline V gene sequence: CDR1 PRHDT, CDR2 FYEKMQ (reference sequence). This CDR3 spans 13 amino acids. V lost 4 bases, J lost 3 bases, and 9 bases lay in between. The DNA of the CDR3 is TGTGCCAGCAGCTATACTGGGGACACTGAAGCTTTCTTT. Protein product: CASSYTGDTEAFF.

J is TRBJ1-1 and V is TRBV28; 10 bases are a match to TRBD1. The CDR3 contains 17 residues. With 6 bases clipped from V and 5 bases from J, the junction kept 15 bases outside the gene matches. CDR1 is MDHEN, CDR2 SYDVKM, per germline. Here the CDR3 DNA reads TGTGCCAGCAGGGGGACTGCCACCGGGACAGGGGAGACTGAAGCTTTCTTT. Translating gives CASRGTATGTGETEAFF.

CDR3 loop: CASSFTGGRSGNTIYF. In DNA form, the CDR3 reads TGTGCCAGCAGCTTCACAGGGGGCCGCTCTGGAAACACCATATATTTT. The chain employs TRBV9 and TRBJ1-3; 9 nucleotides line up with TRBD1. Germline V CDR1 and CDR2: SGDLS, YYNGEE. The CDR3 length is 16 residues. V trimming: 4 bases; J trimming: 0 bases; junction bases outside the gene matches: 5.

This chain joins TRBV28 and TRBJ2-7; 9 bases are a match to TRBD2. Unmatched junction bases numbered 10, after V lost 1 base and J lost 6 bases. The germline V gene encodes CDR1 MDHEN and CDR2 SYDVKM. This CDR3 has 16 amino acids. The CDR3 loop is CASSLSGTSFTREQYF. DNA for the CDR3: TGTGCCAGCAGTTTATCGGGGACTAGCTTTACTCGCGAGCAGTACTTC.

V is TRBV4-2 and J is TRBJ2-3, with 12 bases lining up with TRBD2. The CDR3 is made up of 20 amino acids. Germline loops: CDR1 LGHNA, CDR2 YNFKEQ. V shed 4 bases, J shed 1 base, and the junction held 15 bases outside the gene matches. DNA for the CDR3: TGTGCCAGCAGCCTAGGCCTAGCGGGAGGGTATGGGGTGGGCACAGATACGCAGTATTTT. This codes for CASSLGLAGGYGVGTDTQYF.

On this clone itself: Other DNA sequences of this sample code for an identical CDR3. The genes are TRBV5-1 and TRBJ2-1; TRBD2 aligns across 13 bases. CDR3 length: 16 residues. Germline-derived CDR1 and CDR2 are SGHRS and YFSETQ. Trimming at V came to 0 bases and at J to 4 bases, leaving 1 base not matched to a gene. The CDR3 sequence: CASSLELAGGYNEQFF. The CDR3 DNA reads as TGCGCCAGCAGCTTGGAACTAGCGGGAGGGTACAATGAGCAGTTCTTC.

The rearrangement uses TRBV5-1 and TRBJ2-5; TRBD1 agrees at 7 bases. This CDR3 is built from 14 residues. V lost 0 bases, J lost 3 bases, and 2 bases stayed unmatched. CDR1 and CDR2 from the germline V gene are SGHRS and YFSETQ. CDR3: CASSLEQGKETQYF. In DNA form, the CDR3 reads TGCGCCAGCAGCTTGGAACAGGGGAAAGAGACCCAGTACTTC.

The chain joins TRBV28 to TRBJ2-4; D is uncertain. V dropped 5 bases and J dropped 6 bases, with 11 bases sitting between them. Per germline, CDR1 MDHEN and CDR2 SYDVKM. The CDR3 extends over 13 amino acids. The CDR3 region is CASSLPGINIQYF. As DNA, the CDR3 is TGTGCCAGCAGTCTACCAGGAATAAACATTCAGTACTTC.

This chain joins TRBV7-2 and TRBJ2-1, with a weak D call TRBD2 (6 bases). The CDR3 is made up of 16 amino acids. In germline, CDR1 is SGHTA, CDR2 FQGNSA. Trimming cost V 5 bases and J 3 bases, with 17 bases left between them. The CDR3 nucleotides are TGTGCCAGCAGCCGCAGGGACGGGAGCCTCTACAATGAGCAGTTCTTC. This sequence encodes CASSRRDGSLYNEQFF.

The gene calls are TRBV4-1 and TRBJ2-1; 7 nucleotides match TRBD2. Germline V gives CDR1 MGHRA, CDR2 YSYEKL. The CDR3 loop spans 16 amino acids. V was pared by 5 bases and J by 1 base, with 8 bases of the junction left unmatched. CDR3 coding DNA: TGCGCCAGCAGCTCCACCGGGAGGTCATCCTACAATGAGCAGTTCTTC. Translating it yields CASSSTGRSSYNEQFF.

DNA of the CDR3: TGCGCCAGCGGAGGACAGTCTCCCGGGGTCGGGGAGCTGTTTTTT. The encoded protein is CASGGQSPGVGELFF. The J gene is TRBJ2-2, the V gene TRBV5-1, with D perhaps matching TRBD1 (6 bases). This CDR3 has 15 amino acids. V lost 7 bases and J 7 bases, leaving 20 bases between the germline ends. CDR1 is SGHRS, CDR2 YFSETQ, per germline. The full variable domain, in which reference TRBV5-1 and TRBJ2-2 provide the parts outside the CDR3, is KAGVTQTPRYLIKTRGQQVTLSCSPISGHRSVSWYQQTPGQGLQFLFEYFSETQRNKGNFPGRFSGRQFSNSRSEMNVSTLELGDSALYLCASGGQSPGVGELFFGEGSRLTVL.